A single sample gave rise to the 2 T cell receptor beta chains below, sequenced in a study of blood T cells in healthy people across ages. Then a second PCR, running about 6 to 12 cycles, was carried out with a sample-barcoded 5' primer and a J-beta primer mix. A single record per CDR3 protein comes from TCRdb applying MiXCR to the 5' RACE reads. The sample has roughly 800,000 distinct CDR3 sequences, 30% to 45% seen once. Sequences were obtained from blood. All receptors derive from a man aged 18 to 29 in good health.

The chain links TRBV6-5 to TRBJ1-1; D is ambiguous. Germline V CDR1 and CDR2: MNHEY, SVGAGI. V lost 5 bases, J lost 4 bases, and 11 bases lay in between. This CDR3 region has 13 residues. DNA for the CDR3: TGTGCCAGCAGTCCTGACGAGGGCACTGAAGCTTTCTTT. This translates into CASSPDEGTEAFF.

The chain uses TRBV3-1 and TRBJ2-1; D is uncertain. With 4 bases removed from V and 5 bases from J, the gap between germline ends came to 21 bases. CDR1 is LGHDT, CDR2 YNNKEL, per germline (reference sequence). CDR3 length: 17 residues. CDR3 region: CASSPPFGNSGHNEQFF. CDR3 DNA: TGTGCCAGCAGCCCACCCTTCGGCAACTCAGGTCACAATGAGCAGTTCTTC.